One and the same sample provided the 2 T cell receptor beta chains below, sequenced in a study of T cell responses to AZD1222 COVID-19 vaccine. Here immunoSEQ multiplex PCR was the method, and the copy in TCRdb shows in-frame clones only, minus some. This sample has 130,000 to 150,000 clones, with approximately 92% found just once. Material: peripheral blood, obtained on day 0 of AZD1222 vaccination. The receptors shown here come from an adult in good health.

This sequence joins TRBV5-1 and TRBJ1-1; 9 bases are a match to TRBD1. This CDR3 comprises 15 residues. Germline V lookup: CDR1 SGHRS, CDR2 YFSETQ. J lost 5 bases, V lost 4 bases, and 9 bases had no gene match. CDR3 sequence: CASSGQDRGGTEAFF. DNA of the CDR3: TGCGCCAGCAGCGGGCAGGACAGGGGAGGGACTGAAGCTTTCTTT.

This clone was picked up one time. The V call is TRBV11-2, the J call TRBJ1-1; possibly TRBD1 for D (6 bases). The ends were cut back, 5 bases at V and 0 bases at J, with 7 bases in the middle. Germline V gene sequence: CDR1 SGHAT, CDR2 FQNNGV. The CDR3 loop spans 13 amino acids. The CDR3 region is CASSQGMNTEAFF. The CDR3 DNA reads TGTGCCAGCAGCCAGGGGATGAACACTGAAGCTTTCTTT.